The 2 T cell receptor beta chains listed next were all sequenced from one sample in a study of spatial heterogeneity in lung cancer. Time point noted: blood at routine non-recurrence follow-up after resection. Material for sequencing was whole RNA from tumor, nontumor lung or frozen PBMC, left unsorted. TCRdb independently ran MiXCR on the 5' RACE reads; one entry per CDR3 protein. The profile covers around 110,000 distinct CDR3 sequences, with 9% to 15% appearing a single time and approximately 15% taken by the ten largest. The source material was PBMCs, sampled at follow-up. These receptors all stem from a male donor with early-stage non-small cell lung cancer.

The J gene is TRBJ2-3, the V gene TRBV12-3 or TRBV12-4, with D possibly being TRBD2 (6 bases). CDR3 length: 11 amino acids. The V end lost 5 bases, the J end lost 7 bases, and 7 bases lay between the germline ends. CDR3 bases: TGTGCCAGCAGTCGGGGGTATACGCAGTATTTT. Protein product: CASSRGYTQYF.

The rearrangement links TRBV7-8 to TRBJ2-5; TRBD2 matches at 14 bases. This CDR3 contains 18 residues. Germline V CDR1 and CDR2: SGHVS, FQNEAQ. The junction had 6 bases not matched to a gene; V was cut back by 0 bases and J by 3 bases. The CDR3 region has the DNA TGTGCCAGCAGCTTAGCCCTGACTAGCGGGGGGGCTAAAGAGACCCAGTACTTC. It specifies CASSLALTSGGAKETQYF.